This T cell receptor beta chain was sequenced during a study of blood T cell repertoires in COVID-19. Germline-derived CDR1 and CDR2 are LNHNV and YYDKDF (reference sequence). Trimming pared 1 base from V and 8 bases from J, leaving 15 bases between. This CDR3 has 15 residues. In the original workflow: By means of reference gene primer amplification, nucleated cell counts were estimated. Profiled with immunoSEQ multiplex PCR; TCRdb holds only in-frame clones, not every one. V and J calls and clone size come straight from that table; D and trimming were deduced from the DNA. The sample includes 130,000 or so clones, 85% to 90% seen only once; the top ten take approximately 8%.

The specimen sequenced was peripheral blood. The clonotype was recovered from a man in his fifties or sixties with acute or convalescent COVID-19. The genes are TRBV15 and TRBJ2-1; possibly TRBD2 for D (5 bases). The CDR3 sequence: CATSRAGGLGYEQFF. As DNA, the CDR3 is TGTGCCACCAGCAGAGCCGGTGGACTTGGGTATGAGCAGTTCTTC.